This T cell receptor beta chain originates from a study of blood T cell repertoires in COVID-19. About the research overall: Researchers got acute and convalescent COVID-19 samples from the United States, Italy and Spain.

Profiled with immunoSEQ multiplex PCR; TCRdb holds only in-frame clones, not every one. Of roughly 200,000 clones in the sample, about four fifths were seen once. Germline V CDR1 and CDR2: MNHEY, SMNVEV (reference sequence). J gave up 6 bases and V 2 bases, and 3 bases lay outside the gene matches. The CDR3 runs to 14 residues. The sequenced material came from peripheral blood. This sequence was found in a man between 65 and 80 years old with active or convalescent COVID-19. The chain combines TRBV27 with TRBJ2-2, with TRBD2 matching over 7 bases. As DNA, the CDR3 is TGTGCCAGCAGTTTAGGACTAGTCCCCGGGGAGCTGTTTTTT. It is translated as CASSLGLVPGELFF.